The clone carrying this TCR beta chain has a count of ten or more. Its antigen remains unknown. This sample was included in a study of T cells in Graves' hyperthyroidism and ophthalmopathy. Amplified TCR beta CDR3 regions derived from RNA transcripts. HTBI primers drove first-round RT-PCR of the TCR CDR3. TCRdb recomputed calls from the multiplex PCR reads with MiXCR, one row per CDR3 protein. The sample holds about half a million distinct CDR3 sequences, around 15% seen once. Germline V lookup: CDR1 MDHEN, CDR2 SYDVKM. V lost 3 bases, J lost 4 bases, and 9 bases lay in between. CDR3 length: 13 residues. Findings of the study overall: Most thyroid clonotypes with frequency above 0.001 were detected in blood. Ophthalmopathy and stable hyperthyroidism were separated by a 13 V-J model.

Duration under 3 months, a NOSPECS grade of at least 4, and a Clinical Activity Score of at least 3 characterized the ophthalmopathy patients. Patients showing uncontrolled infection, other autoimmune disease, pregnancy or lactation were ineligible. This receptor was obtained from a woman aged 25-40 years with Graves' ophthalmopathy. V and J are TRBV28 and TRBJ2-5; no definite D call. Material for sequencing was blood. The CDR3 DNA sequence: TGTGCCAGCAGTTTTCGGGTGGTAGAGACCCAGTACTTC. It encodes CASSFRVVETQYF.